This TCR beta chain was sequenced during a study of vaccination and CD4 T cells after COVID-19. On the study more broadly: Two-dose vaccination with either BNT162b2 or mRNA-1273 was given to participants. The study drew post-COVID samples a median around 92 days after diagnosis (range 35 to 161).

There are 12 residues in the CDR3. V was cut by 3 bases and J by 4 bases, with 7 bases left in between. Per germline, CDR1 SNHLY and CDR2 FYNNEI. On this clonotype: Its specificity is unknown.

Treatment reported: approximately 9-day PBMC culture with coronavirus spike peptide pools or control peptides (ViraFEST assay). ViraFEST sequenced TCRs after peptide-pool expansion of antigen-specific T cells. Cultured CD4+ T cell DNA was sequenced using the Oncomine TCR Beta short-read assay. Cultured CD4+ T cells were the source of extracted genomic DNA. Via MiXCR, TCRdb re-called the PCR reads, giving one row per CDR3 protein. The sample carries about 9,100 distinct CDR3 sequences, under 80% recorded once. The sample consisted of CD4+ T cells from blood, cultured in vitro. This sequence joins TRBV2 and TRBJ2-7; D is unresolved. The receptor comes from a human donor who had recovered from COVID-19. Here the CDR3 reads CASSDDGYEQYF. CDR3 nucleotides: TGTGCCAGCAGTGATGACGGATACGAGCAGTACTTC.